This T cell receptor (beta chain) was obtained from a study of shared clonotypes between healthy human individuals. Findings and limits, study-wide: Generally, naive subsets came out with larger estimated richness than memory subsets. About 5% of naive CD4 clonotypes were shared across several donors.

Naivety among CD8 cells was defined by CD45RO negativity and positive CCR7 selection, thereby excluding terminally differentiated effector memory CD45RA+ cells. To note about this clone: The antigen is undetermined. The sample contains more than one DNA sequence encoding this CDR3.

TCRdb's table, derived via immunoSEQ multiplex PCR, lists solely in-frame clones and lacks some. Among about 2.2 million clones listed, 90% to 95% were seen once. V lost 3 bases to trimming and J lost 4 bases; unmatched junction nucleotides: 5. From germline, CDR1 is KGHSH and CDR2 LQKENI. There are 15 residues in the CDR3. The V gene is TRBV18, the J gene TRBJ2-7; 11 bases align to TRBD2. The receptor comes from a young man in good health. Some clones in this sample may be carry-over from other donors' samples. Source material: naive CD8+ T cells from PBMCs. The CDR3 DNA follows: TGTGCCAGCTCACCCCCGACTAGCGGGACTTACGAGCAGTACTTC. This translates into CASSPPTSGTYEQYF.